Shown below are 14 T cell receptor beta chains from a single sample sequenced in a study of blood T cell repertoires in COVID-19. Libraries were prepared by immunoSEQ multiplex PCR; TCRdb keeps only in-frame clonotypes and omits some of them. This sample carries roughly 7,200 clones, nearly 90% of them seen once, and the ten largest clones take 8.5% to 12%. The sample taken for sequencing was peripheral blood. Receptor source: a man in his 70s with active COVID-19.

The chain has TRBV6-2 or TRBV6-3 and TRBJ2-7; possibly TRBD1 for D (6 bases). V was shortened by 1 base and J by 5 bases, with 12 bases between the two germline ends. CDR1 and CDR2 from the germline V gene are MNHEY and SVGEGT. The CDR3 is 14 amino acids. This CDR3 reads CASSYFQGIDEQYF. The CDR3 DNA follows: TGTGCCAGCAGTTACTTTCAGGGGATCGACGAGCAGTACTTC.

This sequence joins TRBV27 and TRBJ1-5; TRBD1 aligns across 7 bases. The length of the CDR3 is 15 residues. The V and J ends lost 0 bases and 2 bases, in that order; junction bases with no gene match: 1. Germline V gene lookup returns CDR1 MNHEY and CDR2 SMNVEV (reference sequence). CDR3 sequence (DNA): TGTGCCAGCAGTTTATCCACAGGGGGCAATCAGCCCCAGCATTTT. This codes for CASSLSTGGNQPQHF.

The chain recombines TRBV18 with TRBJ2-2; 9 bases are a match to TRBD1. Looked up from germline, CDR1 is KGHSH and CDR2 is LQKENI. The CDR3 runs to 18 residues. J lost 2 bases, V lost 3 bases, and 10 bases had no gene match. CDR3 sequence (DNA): TGTGCCAGCTCACCGAGATCAGGACAGGGGCAAAACACCGGGGAGCTGTTTTTT. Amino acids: CASSPRSGQGQNTGELFF.

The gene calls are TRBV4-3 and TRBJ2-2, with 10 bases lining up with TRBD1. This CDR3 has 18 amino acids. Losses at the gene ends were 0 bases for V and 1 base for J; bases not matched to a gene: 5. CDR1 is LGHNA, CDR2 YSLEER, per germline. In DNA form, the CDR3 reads TGCGCCAGCAGCCAAGATCGGGGACAGGGGAGGAACACCGGGGAGCTGTTTTTT. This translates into CASSQDRGQGRNTGELFF.

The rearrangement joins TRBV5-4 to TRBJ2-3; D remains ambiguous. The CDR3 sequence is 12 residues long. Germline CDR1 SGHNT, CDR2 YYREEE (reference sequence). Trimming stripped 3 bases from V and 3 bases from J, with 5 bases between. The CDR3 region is CASSSGTDTQYF. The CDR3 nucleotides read TGTGCCAGCAGCTCCGGGACAGATACGCAGTATTTT.

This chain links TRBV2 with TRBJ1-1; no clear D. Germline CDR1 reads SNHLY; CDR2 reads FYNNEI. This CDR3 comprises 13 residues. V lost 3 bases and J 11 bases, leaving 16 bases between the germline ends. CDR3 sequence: CASSEGRIRRAFF. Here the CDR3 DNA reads TGTGCCAGCAGTGAGGGGAGGATCCGCCGGGCTTTCTTT.

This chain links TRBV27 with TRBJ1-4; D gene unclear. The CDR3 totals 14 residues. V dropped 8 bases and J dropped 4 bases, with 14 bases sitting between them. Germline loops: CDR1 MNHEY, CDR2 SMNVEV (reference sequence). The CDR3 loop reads CASGFSGFNEKLFF. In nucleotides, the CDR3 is TGTGCCAGCGGATTTTCAGGATTTAATGAAAAACTGTTTTTT.

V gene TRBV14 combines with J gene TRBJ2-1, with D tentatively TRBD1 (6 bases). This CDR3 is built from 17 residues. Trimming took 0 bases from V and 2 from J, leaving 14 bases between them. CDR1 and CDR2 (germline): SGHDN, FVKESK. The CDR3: CASSQDQGSTPYNEQFF. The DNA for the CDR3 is TGTGCCAGCAGCCAAGATCAGGGGTCGACACCCTACAATGAGCAGTTCTTC.

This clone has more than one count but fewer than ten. CDR3 nucleotides: TGTGCCAGCAGCCTCGACAGGGGCCCCCTCCACTTT. Translating gives CASSLDRGPLHF. This sequence joins TRBV7-9 and TRBJ1-6; 8 positions match TRBD1. The CDR3 spans 12 residues. The V segment lost 5 bases and the J segment 13 bases; nucleotides outside the gene matches: 4. Germline CDR1 is SEHNR and CDR2 is FQNEAQ (reference sequence).

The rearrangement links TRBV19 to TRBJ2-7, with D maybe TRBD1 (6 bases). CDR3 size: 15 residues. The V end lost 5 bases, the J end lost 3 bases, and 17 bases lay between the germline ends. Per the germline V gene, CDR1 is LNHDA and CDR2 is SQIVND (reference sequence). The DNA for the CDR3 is TGTGCCAGTAGTTCCTTCAGGGGCGCTGGCTACGAGCAGTACTTC. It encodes CASSSFRGAGYEQYF. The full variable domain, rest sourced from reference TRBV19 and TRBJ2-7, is DGGITQSPKYLFRKEGQNVTLSCEQNLNHDAMYWYRQDPGQGLRLIYYSQIVNDFQKGDIAEGYSVSREKKESFPLTVTSAQKNPTAFYLCASSSFRGAGYEQYFGPGTRLTVT.

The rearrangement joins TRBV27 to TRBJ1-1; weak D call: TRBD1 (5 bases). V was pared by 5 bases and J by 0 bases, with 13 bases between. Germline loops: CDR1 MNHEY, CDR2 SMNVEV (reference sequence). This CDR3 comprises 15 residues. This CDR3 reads CASSPMGGMNTEAFF. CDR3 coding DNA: TGTGCCAGCAGTCCGATGGGGGGTATGAACACTGAAGCTTTCTTT.

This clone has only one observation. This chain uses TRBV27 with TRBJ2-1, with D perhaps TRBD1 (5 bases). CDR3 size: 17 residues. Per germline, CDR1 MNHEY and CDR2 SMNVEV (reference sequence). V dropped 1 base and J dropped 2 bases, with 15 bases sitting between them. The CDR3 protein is CASSLLGRQGPYNEQFF. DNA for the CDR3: TGTGCCAGCAGTTTATTAGGACGGCAGGGCCCCTACAATGAGCAGTTCTTC.

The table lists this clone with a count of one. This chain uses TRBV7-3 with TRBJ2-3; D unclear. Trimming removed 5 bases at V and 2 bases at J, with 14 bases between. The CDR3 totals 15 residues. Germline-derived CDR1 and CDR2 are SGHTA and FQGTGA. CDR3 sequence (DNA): TGTGCCAGCAGCGCAGGCCCAGGCCTCACAGATACGCAGTATTTT. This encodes CASSAGPGLTDTQYF. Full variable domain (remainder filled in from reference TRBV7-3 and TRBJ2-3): GAGVSQTPSNKVTEKGKYVELRCDPISGHTALYWYRQSLGQGPEFLIYFQGTGAADDSGLPNDRFFAVRPEGSVSTLKIQRTERGDSAVYLCASSAGPGLTDTQYFGPGTRLTVL.

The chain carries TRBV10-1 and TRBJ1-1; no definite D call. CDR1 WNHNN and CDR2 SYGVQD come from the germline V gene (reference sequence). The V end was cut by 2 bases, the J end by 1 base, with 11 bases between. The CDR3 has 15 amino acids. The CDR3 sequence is CASSEGGSQNTEAFF. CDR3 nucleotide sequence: TGCGCCAGCAGTGAGGGTGGGAGTCAGAACACTGAAGCTTTCTTT.